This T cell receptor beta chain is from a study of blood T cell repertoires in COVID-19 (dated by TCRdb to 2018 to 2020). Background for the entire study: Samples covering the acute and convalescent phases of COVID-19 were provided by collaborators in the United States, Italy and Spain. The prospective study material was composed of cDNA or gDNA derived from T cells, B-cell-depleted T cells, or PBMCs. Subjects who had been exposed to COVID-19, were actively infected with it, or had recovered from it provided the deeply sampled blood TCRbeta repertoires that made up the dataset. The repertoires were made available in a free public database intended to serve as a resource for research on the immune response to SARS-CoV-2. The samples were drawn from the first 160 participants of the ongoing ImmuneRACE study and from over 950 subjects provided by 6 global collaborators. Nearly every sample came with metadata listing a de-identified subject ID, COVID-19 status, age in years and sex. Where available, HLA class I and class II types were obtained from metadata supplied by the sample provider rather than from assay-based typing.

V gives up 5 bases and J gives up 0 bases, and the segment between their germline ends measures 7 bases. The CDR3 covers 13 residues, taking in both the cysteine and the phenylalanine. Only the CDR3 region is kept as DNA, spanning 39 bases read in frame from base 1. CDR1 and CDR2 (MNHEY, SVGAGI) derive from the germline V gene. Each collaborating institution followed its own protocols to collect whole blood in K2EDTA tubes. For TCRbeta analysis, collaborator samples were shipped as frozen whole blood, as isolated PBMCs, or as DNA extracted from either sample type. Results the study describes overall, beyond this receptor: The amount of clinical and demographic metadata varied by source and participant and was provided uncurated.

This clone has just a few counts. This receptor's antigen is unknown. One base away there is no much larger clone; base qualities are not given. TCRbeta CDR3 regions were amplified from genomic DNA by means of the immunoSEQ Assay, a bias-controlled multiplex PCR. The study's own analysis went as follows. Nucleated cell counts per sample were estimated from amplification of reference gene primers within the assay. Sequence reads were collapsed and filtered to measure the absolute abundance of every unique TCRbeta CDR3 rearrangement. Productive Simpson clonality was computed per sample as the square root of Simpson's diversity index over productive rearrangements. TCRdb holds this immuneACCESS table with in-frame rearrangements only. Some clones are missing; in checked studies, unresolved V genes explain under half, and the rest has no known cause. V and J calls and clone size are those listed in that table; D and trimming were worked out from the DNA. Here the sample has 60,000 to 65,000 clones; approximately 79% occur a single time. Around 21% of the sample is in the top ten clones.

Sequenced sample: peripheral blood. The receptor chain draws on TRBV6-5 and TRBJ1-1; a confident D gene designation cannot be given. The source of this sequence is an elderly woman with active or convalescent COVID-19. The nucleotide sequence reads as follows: TGTGCCAGCAGTCTATTAATGAACACTGAAGCTTTCTTT. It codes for CASSLLMNTEAFF.